Each of the 23 T cell receptor beta chains below was sequenced from the same sample in a study of T cell responses to AZD1222 COVID-19 vaccine. TCRdb's copy holds only in-frame clones and misses some; the assay was immunoSEQ multiplex PCR. Altogether about 150,000 clones are present, around 94% being singletons, with the ten largest covering around 1.3%. The sequenced sample was peripheral blood, obtained on day 0 of AZD1222 vaccination. The receptors originated from an adult in good health.

A single count supports this clone. The chain uses TRBV24-1 and TRBJ2-5; 10 bases fit TRBD2. With 10 bases clipped from V and 4 bases from J, the junction kept 11 bases outside the gene matches. Germline assignment: CDR1 KGHDR and CDR2 SFDVKD. The CDR3 has 15 amino acids. This CDR3 is CATGDPTSGAETQYF. The CDR3 DNA reads as TGTGCCACTGGGGATCCTACTAGCGGGGCAGAGACCCAGTACTTC.

The chain combines TRBV6-4 with TRBJ1-5; D gene unclear. The length of the CDR3 is 13 residues. V lost 5 bases and J lost 0, with 5 bases in between. Germline V gene lookup returns CDR1 MRHNA and CDR2 SNTAGT. The CDR3 loop reads CASSYSSNQPQHF. The CDR3 coding sequence is TGTGCCAGCAGTTACAGTAGCAATCAGCCCCAGCATTTT.

V usage is TRBV9 and J usage is TRBJ2-1; 7 nucleotides line up with TRBD2. Losses at the gene ends were 0 bases for V and 2 bases for J; bases not matched to a gene: 8. There are 17 residues in the CDR3. Germline V gene lookup returns CDR1 SGDLS and CDR2 YYNGEE. Here the CDR3 reads CASSVGLSGVPYNEQFF. The CDR3 DNA sequence: TGTGCCAGCAGCGTAGGACTAAGCGGGGTCCCCTACAATGAGCAGTTCTTC.

The V gene is TRBV3-1 (or the pseudogene TRBV3-2), the J gene TRBJ1-1, with TRBD1 as a possible D gene (5 bases). V dropped 3 bases and J dropped 5 bases, with 22 bases sitting between them. The CDR3 contains 17 residues. The germline CDR1 and CDR2 sequences are LGHDT and YNNKEL (reference sequence). CDR3 residues: CASSHSERRDLGTEAFF. In nucleotides, the CDR3 is TGTGCCAGCAGCCACTCCGAACGTAGGGACCTAGGTACTGAAGCTTTCTTT.

The rearrangement joins TRBV30 to TRBJ1-3; 9 nucleotides match TRBD1. The junction had 5 bases not matched to a gene; V was cut back by 2 bases and J by 3 bases. The CDR3 consists of 15 residues. CDR1 is GTSNPN, CDR2 SVGIG, per germline (reference sequence). For the CDR3, the DNA is TGTGCCTGGAGTTTTGGGGACAGGGTTGGAAACACCATATATTTT. Its translation is CAWSFGDRVGNTIYF.

This chain joins TRBV30 and TRBJ1-5; tentative D call: TRBD1 (6 bases). Trimming removed 0 bases from V and 0 bases from J, with 9 bases in between. In germline, CDR1 is GTSNPN, CDR2 SVGIG (reference sequence). The CDR3 extends over 15 amino acids. The CDR3 spells CAWSVGGYSNQPQHF. CDR3 DNA: TGTGCCTGGAGTGTAGGGGGTTATAGCAATCAGCCCCAGCATTTT.

The rearrangement links TRBV28 to TRBJ2-7; D possibly corresponds to TRBD2 (7 bases). There are 14 residues in the CDR3. From germline, CDR1 is MDHEN and CDR2 SYDVKM. V shed 6 bases and J shed 1 base, with 13 bases lying between them. The CDR3 reads CASSSGGPSYEQYV. The DNA of the CDR3 is TGTGCCAGCAGCTCGGGGGGCCCTTCCTACGAGCAGTACGTC.

The chain couples TRBV3-1 (or the pseudogene TRBV3-2) to TRBJ2-7, with TRBD2 as a possible D gene (7 bases). The length of the CDR3 is 15 residues. Between the trimmed V and J ends, which lost 4 bases and 3 bases, there was a span of 16 bases. CDR1 and CDR2 (germline): LGHDT, YNNKEL (reference sequence). CDR3 in DNA: TGTGCCAGCAGCCCCTTCGCGGGGGCGTACTACGAGCAGTACGTC. This sequence encodes CASSPFAGAYYEQYV.

The chain is built from TRBV5-1 and TRBJ1-2; D not certain. Trimming stripped 0 bases from V and 2 bases from J, with 14 bases between. The CDR3 is 16 amino acids. CDR1 SGHRS and CDR2 YFSETQ come from the germline V gene. The CDR3 nucleotides read TGCGCCAGCAGCTTGGGGCAGGTAACTCAAAACTATGGCTACACCTTC. Translated: CASSLGQVTQNYGYTF.

The chain recombines TRBV7-3 with TRBJ1-1, with D unclear. V gave up 5 bases and J gave up 3 bases, with 16 bases separating them. Looked up from germline, CDR1 is SGHTA and CDR2 is FQGTGA. This CDR3 region has 15 residues. CDR3 sequence (DNA): TGTGCCAGCAGCCGAAACCCCGGGAACTACACTGAAGCTTTCTTT. This translates into CASSRNPGNYTEAFF.

The chain has TRBV18 and TRBJ1-3, with D possibly matching TRBD1 (5 bases). V lost 4 bases to trimming and J lost 2 bases, with 15 bases between them. CDR3 size: 16 residues. Germline V gene lookup returns CDR1 KGHSH and CDR2 LQKENI. CDR3 sequence reads: CASSQGPANAGNTIYF. The CDR3 nucleotides are TGTGCCAGCTCACAGGGACCGGCGAACGCTGGAAACACCATATATTTT.

This chain connects TRBV4-2 to TRBJ1-4, with a possible D match to TRBD1 (5 bases). CDR1 is LGHNA, CDR2 YNFKEQ, per germline. V dropped 6 bases and J dropped 4 bases, with 21 bases sitting between them. The CDR3 runs to 17 residues. The CDR3 coding sequence is TGTGCCAGCAGTCTCAACCCTACCATGACAGTTAATGAAAAACTGTTTTTT. It specifies CASSLNPTMTVNEKLFF.

This clone was found a few times. The J gene is TRBJ2-5, the V gene TRBV2; D is unresolved. V lost 4 bases and J lost 2, with 5 bases in between. This CDR3 has 12 residues. Germline CDR1 reads SNHLY; CDR2 reads FYNNEI. DNA for the CDR3: TGTGCCAGCAGTGGCGCACAAGAGACCCAGTACTTC. Translation: CASSGAQETQYF.

The V gene is TRBV15, the J gene TRBJ2-7; no clear D gene. Germline V gene data show CDR1 as LNHNV and CDR2 as YYDKDF (reference sequence). The CDR3 runs 13 residues. The V end lost 0 bases, the J end lost 3 bases, and 6 bases lay between the germline ends. DNA of the CDR3: TGTGCCACCAGCAGAGAACTGAACTACGAGCAGTACGTC. Translating gives CATSRELNYEQYV.

The chain recombines TRBV5-1 with TRBJ2-3, with no clear D. Germline V gives CDR1 SGHRS, CDR2 YFSETQ. CDR3 length: 14 residues. The V end lost 1 base, the J end lost 5 bases, and 11 bases lay between the germline ends. The CDR3 spells CASSLRPDVDTQYF. As DNA, the CDR3 is TGCGCCAGCAGCTTGCGCCCGGACGTAGATACGCAGTATTTT. Together with reference TRBV5-1 and TRBJ2-3, the CDR3 gives the full variable domain: KAGVTQTPRYLIKTRGQQVTLSCSPISGHRSVSWYQQTPGQGLQFLFEYFSETQRNKGNFPGRFSGRQFSNSRSEMNVSTLELGDSALYLCASSLRPDVDTQYFGPGTRLTVL.

The genes are TRBV6-5 and TRBJ1-3, with D uncertain. Per germline, CDR1 MNHEY and CDR2 SVGAGI. The CDR3 extends over 15 amino acids. The V end lost 0 bases, the J end lost 3 bases, and 9 bases lay between the germline ends. DNA for the CDR3: TGTGCCAGCAGTTACTCGTTCCTGGGTGGAAACACCATATATTTT. As protein: CASSYSFLGGNTIYF.

The CDR3 sequence is CASSYGTGVNYGYTF. Written as DNA, the CDR3 is TGTGCCAGCAGTTACGGGACAGGCGTTAACTATGGCTACACCTTC. This chain links TRBV6-5 with TRBJ1-2; TRBD1 matches 8 bases. CDR3 length: 15 amino acids. Trimming cost V 2 bases and J 1 base; bases outside gene matches: 3. CDR1 and CDR2 (germline): MNHEY, SVGAGI.

The chain links TRBV24-1 to TRBJ2-7; D remains unclear. The CDR3 consists of 15 residues. V was trimmed by 4 bases and J by 2 bases, leaving 14 bases between them. CDR1 and CDR2 (germline): KGHDR, SFDVKD. CDR3 sequence (DNA): TGTGCCACCAGTGACAAGCAAGATCTTACCTACGAGCAGTACGTC. As protein: CATSDKQDLTYEQYV.

The V gene is TRBV4-1, the J gene TRBJ2-3, with no clear D. Germline CDR1 and CDR2: MGHRA and YSYEKL. Between the trimmed V and J ends, which lost 3 bases and 3 bases, there was a span of 4 bases. The CDR3 is made up of 12 amino acids. CDR3 coding DNA: TGCGCCAGCAGCCATGTGACAGATACGCAGTATTTT. It yields the protein CASSHVTDTQYF.

The CDR3 here is CASTVGQLNTEAFF. For the CDR3, the DNA is TGTGCCAGCACCGTGGGACAGCTGAACACTGAAGCTTTCTTT. The chain is built from TRBV9 and TRBJ1-1, with 7 positions matching TRBD1. With V trimmed by 6 bases and J by 0 bases, 5 bases remained unmatched. This CDR3 has 14 amino acids. Germline V CDR1 and CDR2: SGDLS, YYNGEE.

This chain uses TRBV28 with TRBJ1-1; no clear D. Germline CDR1 and CDR2: MDHEN and SYDVKM. The CDR3 loop spans 12 amino acids. Trimming cost V 8 bases and J 0 bases, with 7 bases left between them. The CDR3 is CASGEMNTEAFF. In DNA, the CDR3 is TGTGCCAGCGGGGAGATGAACACTGAAGCTTTCTTT.

This clone came up a few times. The rearrangement links TRBV19 to TRBJ1-4; D unresolved. The CDR3 extends over 13 amino acids. Trimming stripped 8 bases from V and 8 bases from J, with 15 bases between. The germline gives CDR1 LNHDA, CDR2 SQIVND (reference sequence). The CDR3 loop reads CASLRTTGEKLFF. In nucleotides, the CDR3 is TGTGCCAGTCTTCGGACGACCGGCGAAAAACTGTTTTTT.

The CDR3 coding sequence is TGTGCCAGCAGTGAAATAGGGAGTCACACCTTC. Residues: CASSEIGSHTF. The chain employs TRBV6-1 and TRBJ1-2, with D unclear. Germline CDR1 and CDR2: MNHNS and SASEGT. Trimming left V 2 bases short and J 12 bases short, with 10 bases between. The CDR3 length is 11 residues.